This is a list of T cell receptor beta chains from one sample in a study of blood T cell repertoires in COVID-19. This table comes from immunoSEQ multiplex PCR, and its TCRdb copy is limited to in-frame clones, with some not included. The table includes about 220,000 clones, roughly 90% detected once. The sequenced sample was PBMCs or T cells enriched from blood (not recorded which). Receptor source: a woman aged 40 to 50 with acute COVID-19. The CDR3 runs from the conserved cysteine through the conserved F or W. The D gene is left open where the match is weak. Part of the rows lack a size; the others show once, few, many or a class for expanded clones.

>TRBJ1-4|once|TRBD1|TRBV20-1|14
CSASRGQGSEKLFF
TGCAGTGCTAGTCGGGGACAGGGTAGCGAAAAACTGTTTTTT
>TRBJ1-5|.|.|TRBV7-9|17
CASSFGSGDPFNQPQHF
.
>TRBJ2-2|.|.|TRBV7-9|15
CASSYLGQNTGELFF
TGTGCCAGCAGCTACCTAGGACAGAACACCGGGGAGCTGTTTTTT
>TRBJ1-2|.|.|TRBV27|14
CASSSRTATHGYTF
TGTGCCAGCAGTTCTCGGACAGCAACGCATGGCTACACCTTC
>TRBJ1-1|.|.|TRBV7-9|18
CASSLIAFEGWRDTEAFF
TGTGCCAGCAGCTTAATTGCGTTCGAGGGATGGAGAGACACTGAAGCTTTCTTT
>TRBJ1-5|.|.|TRBV5-5|15
CASSMPPGYNQPQHF
TGTGCCAGCAGCATGCCCCCGGGATACAATCAGCCCCAGCATTTT
>TRBJ1-1|.|TRBD1|TRBV19|14
CASMIPGTGGEAFF
TGTGCCAGCATGATCCCGGGAACAGGGGGAGAAGCTTTCTTT
>TRBJ1-2|.|TRBD1|TRBV5-1|16
CASSLVTGGFNYGYTF
TGCGCCAGCAGCTTGGTGACAGGGGGCTTTAACTATGGCTACACCTTC
>TRBJ2-2|once|TRBD2|TRBV29-1|13
CSVARGANGELFF
TGCAGCGTGGCGCGGGGGGCGAACGGGGAGCTGTTTTTT
>TRBJ2-2|.|TRBD1|TRBV7-3|15
CASSPTGVNTGELFF
TGTGCCAGCAGCCCCACAGGGGTAAACACCGGGGAGCTGTTTTTT
>TRBJ2-1|.|TRBD2|TRBV11-3|17
CASSLGFGLAVPNEQFF
TGTGCCAGCAGCTTAGGCTTCGGACTAGCGGTTCCCAATGAGCAGTTCTTC
>TRBJ2-3|.|.|TRBV27|14
CASSLSRAEDTQYF
TGTGCCAGCAGTTTATCCAGGGCGGAGGATACGCAGTATTTT
>TRBJ1-4|.|TRBD1|TRBV10-1|15
CASSDHDREDEKLFF
TGCGCCAGCAGTGACCACGACAGGGAAGATGAAAAACTGTTTTTT
>TRBJ1-2|.|.|TRBV5-1|16
CASRQAAGPPGDGYTF
TGCGCCAGCAGGCAGGCAGCGGGGCCACCGGGCGATGGCTACACCTTC
>TRBJ1-2|.|.|TRBV7-2|16
CASSLQPGLLTYGYTF
TGTGCCAGCAGCCTGCAACCGGGACTGCTAACTTATGGCTACACCTTC
>TRBJ1-5|.|.|TRBV5-1|15
CASSLRRTENQPQHF
TGCGCCAGCAGCTTGCGTAGGACTGAGAATCAGCCCCAGCATTTT
>TRBJ2-2|.|.|TRBV5-1|16
CASSLVPGAGTGELFF
TGCGCCAGCAGCTTGGTTCCAGGGGCGGGCACCGGGGAGCTGTTTTTT
>TRBJ1-3|.|.|TRBV19|14
CATIDLLSGNTIYF
TGTGCCACCATTGACTTACTCTCTGGAAACACCATATATTTT
>TRBJ2-5|.|.|TRBV19|15
CASSIGGTDQETQYF
TGTGCCAGTAGTATAGGCGGGACAGACCAAGAGACCCAGTACTTC
>TRBJ1-2|.|TRBD1|TRBV7-8|15
CASSLGGTGLYGYTF
TGTGCCAGCAGCTTGGGCGGGACAGGGCTCTATGGCTACACCTTC
>TRBJ1-2|few|TRBD1|TRBV10-1|12
CASGDRGYGYTF
TGCGCCAGCGGGGACAGGGGATATGGCTACACCTTC
>TRBJ1-1|.|TRBD1|TRBV7-3|15
CASSSTGTGGTEAFF
TGTGCCAGCAGCTCCACCGGGACAGGGGGCACTGAAGCTTTCTTT
>TRBJ2-7|once|TRBD2|TRBV2|15
CASSEAAGAAYEQYF
TGTGCCAGCAGTGAAGCGGCGGGAGCCGCCTACGAGCAGTACTTC
>TRBJ2-5|.|TRBD1|TRBV10-3|17
CAISERGQGRLPETQYF
TGTGCCATCAGTGAGAGAGGACAGGGGAGGCTTCCAGAGACCCAGTACTTC
>TRBJ1-1|.|TRBD1|TRBV5-1|16
CASSLGPTGRHTEAFF
TGCGCCAGCAGCTTGGGGCCGACAGGGCGGCACACTGAAGCTTTCTTT